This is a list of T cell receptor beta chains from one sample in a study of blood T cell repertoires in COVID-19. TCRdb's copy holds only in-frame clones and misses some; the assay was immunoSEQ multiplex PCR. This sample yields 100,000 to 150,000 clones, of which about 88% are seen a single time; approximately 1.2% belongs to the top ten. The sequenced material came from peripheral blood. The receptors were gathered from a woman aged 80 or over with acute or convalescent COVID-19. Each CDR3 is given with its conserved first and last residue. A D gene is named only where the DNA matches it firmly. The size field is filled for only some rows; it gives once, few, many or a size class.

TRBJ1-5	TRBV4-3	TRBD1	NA	CASSQTGGNQPQHF	TGCGCCAGCAGCCAAACAGGGGGCAATCAGCCCCAGCATTTT
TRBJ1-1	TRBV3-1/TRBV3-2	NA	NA	CASSQEGPNTEAFF	TGTGCCAGCAGCCAAGAGGGGCCGAACACTGAAGCTTTCTTT
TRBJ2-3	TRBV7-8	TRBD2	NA	CASSRTSGRDTQYF	TGTGCCAGCAGCCGGACTAGCGGGAGAGATACGCAGTATTTT
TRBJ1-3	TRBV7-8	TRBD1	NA	CASSPRQGRNTIYF	TGTGCCAGCAGCCCACGACAGGGTAGAAACACCATATATTTT
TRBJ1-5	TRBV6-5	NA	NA	CASSPSGAHQPQHF	TGTGCCAGCAGTCCATCAGGGGCCCATCAGCCCCAGCATTTT
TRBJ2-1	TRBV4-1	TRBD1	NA	CASSQDQGQGRLNEQFF	TGCGCCAGCAGCCAAGATCAGGGACAGGGCCGCCTTAATGAGCAGTTCTTC
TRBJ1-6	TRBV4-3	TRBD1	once	CASSQTDRGNSPLHF	TGCGCCAGCAGCCAGACCGACAGGGGTAATTCACCCCTCCACTTT
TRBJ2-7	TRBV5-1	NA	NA	CASSLSPPDSYEQYF	TGCGCCAGCAGCTTAAGCCCCCCGGACAGCTACGAGCAGTACTTC
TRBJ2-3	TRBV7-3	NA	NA	CASSFGGRADTQYF	TGTGCCAGCAGCTTCGGAGGAAGGGCAGATACGCAGTATTTT
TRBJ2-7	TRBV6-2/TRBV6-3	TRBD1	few	CASSYHRGRDEQYF	TGTGCCAGCAGTTACCACAGGGGCCGCGACGAGCAGTACTTC
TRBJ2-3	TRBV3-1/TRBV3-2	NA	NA	CASSQAGLLTDTQYF	TGTGCCAGCAGCCAAGCGGGACTTCTCACAGATACGCAGTATTTT
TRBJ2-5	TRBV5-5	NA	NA	CASSSPVPTGQETQYF	TGTGCCAGCAGCTCCCCGGTCCCGACGGGACAAGAGACCCAGTACTTC
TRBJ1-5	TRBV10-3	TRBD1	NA	CAISESWTGDQPQHF	TGTGCCATCAGTGAGTCCTGGACAGGGGATCAGCCCCAGCATTTT
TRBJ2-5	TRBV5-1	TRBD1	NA	CASSTGQGELETQYF	TGCGCCAGCAGCACCGGACAGGGGGAATTGGAGACCCAGTACTTC